Below, one T cell receptor beta chain is given with its context. Its recognized antigen is unknown. The input lacks base qualities; no much larger clone sits a single base away. The library came from the immunoSEQ multiplex PCR assay. RNA was extracted from all samples and reverse transcribed into cDNA, which served as template for TCR sequencing. First-strand cDNA was synthesized with SuperScript III using a 2:1 mix of oligo-dT and random hexamers. A synthetic immune receptor repertoire was used to assess amplification bias, and residual bias was removed computationally. As for the original processing: Raw reads were preprocessed for error removal, and CDR3 was defined according to IMGT conventions as running from the conserved cysteine to phenylalanine. Clonality was computed by normalizing Shannon entropy by log2 of the number of productive unique TCRs and subtracting the result from 1. Whether each scalp clone was CD4 or CD8 was inferred by checking scalp TCRbeta sequences against the CD4 and CD8 repertoires from sorted blood. TCRdb's version of the immuneACCESS table is confined to in-frame rearrangements and falls short of the full clone set. An unresolved V gene accounts for under half of the shortfall where checked; the remainder is of unknown origin. Clonal size and the V and J genes are those of that table, whereas D and trimming came from the DNA. Across this sample there are some 82,000 clones, with 51% seen only once. The ten largest clones represent 5.5% to 6.5% of the sample.

The CDR3 contains 13 residues, cysteine and phenylalanine counted. Only the CDR3 portion is preserved as DNA: 39 bases, with reading frame beginning at the first base. V loses 3 bases of germline sequence and J loses 1 base, and the interval between the two ends is 6 bases. The germline V gene sets CDR1 to SQVTM and CDR2 to ANQGSEA. Lesional scalp punch biopsies and peripheral blood were collected from alopecia areata patients. PBMCs were separated by density centrifugation and stained for CD3, CD4 and CD8, after which CD4+ and CD8+ T cells were sorted on a FACSAria. The untreated alopecia areata patients were recruited through a multicenter biomarker study. For five or six biomarker-study patients, blood CD8+ T cells were further sorted into NKG2D-low and NKG2D-high fractions. This record comes from a study of CD8+ T cells in alopecia areata (dated by TCRdb to the late 2010s). The study in broad terms: The study used high-throughput TCRbeta sequencing to examine T cell clonal expansion in alopecia areata, in both the C3H/HeJ mouse model and human patients. Human TCRbeta sequencing covered scalp tissue and sorted CD4+ and CD8+ peripheral blood T cells from patchy and totalis/universalis alopecia areata patients and healthy controls. Scalp clonality was compared among normal scalp (n=4), patchy alopecia areata scalp (n=8), and alopecia totalis/universalis scalp (n=8). RNA was obtained with the PAXgene miRNA kit for fixed scalp, the miRNeasy kit for PBMCs, and the RNeasy kit for mouse skin. TCRbeta CDR3 regions were amplified by immunoSEQ multiplex PCR using 35 Vbeta forward and 13 Jbeta reverse primers.

The research as a whole found: Compared with normal scalp, lesional scalp, particularly in alopecia totalis/universalis, had higher clonality and more expanded CD8+ clones, which suggests antigenic drive. Shared TCR sequences between patients were less evident than in mice, which may be partly attributable to HLA diversity in the patient population. Unlike mouse skin, which is dominated by gammadelta T cells, normal human skin has resident alphabeta T cells that are also sequenced, and this complicates analysis of the scalp TCR repertoire.

Material: NKG2D-high CD8+ T cells sorted from blood. The cell subset or site label corresponds to: sorted CD8+ NKG2D-high blood T cells. This sequence was found in a human donor with alopecia areata. Rearrangement joined TRBV29-1 to TRBJ2-2, with the D gene too uncertain to name. The sequenced DNA is TGCAGCGTTGATTTCGTGAACACCGGGGAGCTGTTTTTT. This encodes CSVDFVNTGELFF.